This T cell receptor beta chain appears in the sequencing data of a study of T cells after yellow fever vaccination. TCRdb recomputed calls from the 5' RACE reads with MiXCR, one row per CDR3 protein. The sample has about 63,000 distinct CDR3 sequences, roughly 7.4% seen once. This clonotype was recorded at least ten times. Trimming removed 5 bases from V and 4 bases from J; junction bases left unmatched: 3. The length of the CDR3 is 14 residues. This chain uses TRBV12-3 or TRBV12-4 with TRBJ2-1; 9 nucleotides agree with TRBD1. This receptor was obtained from a young man who received the YFV17D yellow fever vaccine. The sample here was CD8+ T cells sorted from PBMCs, taken 15 days after the yellow fever booster vaccination. The CDR3 sequence is CASSIGTGYNEQFF. Here the CDR3 DNA reads TGTGCCAGCAGTATCGGGACAGGGTACAATGAGCAGTTCTTC.